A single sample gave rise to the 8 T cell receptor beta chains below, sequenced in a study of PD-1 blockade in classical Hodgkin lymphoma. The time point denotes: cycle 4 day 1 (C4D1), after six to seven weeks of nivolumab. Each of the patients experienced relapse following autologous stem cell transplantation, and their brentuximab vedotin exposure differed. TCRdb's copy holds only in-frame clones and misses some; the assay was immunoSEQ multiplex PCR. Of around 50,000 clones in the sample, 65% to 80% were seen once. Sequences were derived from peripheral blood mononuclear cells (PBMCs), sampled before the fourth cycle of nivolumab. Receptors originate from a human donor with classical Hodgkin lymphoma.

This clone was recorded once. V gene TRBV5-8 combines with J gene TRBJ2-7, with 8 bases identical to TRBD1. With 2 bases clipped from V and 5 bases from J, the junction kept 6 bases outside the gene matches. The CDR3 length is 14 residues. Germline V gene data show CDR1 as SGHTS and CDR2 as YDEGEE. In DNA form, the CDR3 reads TGTGCCAGCAGCTTTGACAGGGGAAGGGACGAGCAGTACTTC. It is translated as CASSFDRGRDEQYF.

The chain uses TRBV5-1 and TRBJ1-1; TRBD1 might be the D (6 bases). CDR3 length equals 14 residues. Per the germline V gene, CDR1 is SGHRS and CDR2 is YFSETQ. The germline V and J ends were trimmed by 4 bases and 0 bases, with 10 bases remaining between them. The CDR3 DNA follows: TGCGCCAGCAGCGGCAGGGGATTGAACACTGAAGCTTTCTTT. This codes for CASSGRGLNTEAFF.

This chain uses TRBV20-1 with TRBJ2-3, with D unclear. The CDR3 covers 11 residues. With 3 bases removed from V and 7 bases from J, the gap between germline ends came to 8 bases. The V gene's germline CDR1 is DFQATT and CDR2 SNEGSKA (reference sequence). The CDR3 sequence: CSASPGYTQYF. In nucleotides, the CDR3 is TGCAGTGCTAGCCCTGGATATACGCAGTATTTT.

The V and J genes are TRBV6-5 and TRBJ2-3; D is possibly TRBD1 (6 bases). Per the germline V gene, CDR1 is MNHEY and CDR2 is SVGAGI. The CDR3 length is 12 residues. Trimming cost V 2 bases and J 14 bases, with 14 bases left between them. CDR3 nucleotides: TGTGCCAGCAGTTACCAGACAGGTTTTACGTATTTT. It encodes CASSYQTGFTYF.

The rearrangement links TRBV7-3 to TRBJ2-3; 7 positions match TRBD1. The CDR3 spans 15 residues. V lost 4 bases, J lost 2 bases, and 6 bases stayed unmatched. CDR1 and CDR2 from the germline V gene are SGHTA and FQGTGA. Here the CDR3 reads CASSSRTGYTDTQYF. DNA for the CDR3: TGTGCCAGCAGCTCAAGGACAGGCTACACAGATACGCAGTATTTT.

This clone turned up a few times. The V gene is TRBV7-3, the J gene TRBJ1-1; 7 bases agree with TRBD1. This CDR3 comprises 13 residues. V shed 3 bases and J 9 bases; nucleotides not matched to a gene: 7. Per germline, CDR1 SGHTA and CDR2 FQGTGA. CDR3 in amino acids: CASSFGQGEKAFF. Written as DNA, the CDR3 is TGTGCCAGCAGCTTCGGGCAGGGGGAGAAAGCTTTCTTT.

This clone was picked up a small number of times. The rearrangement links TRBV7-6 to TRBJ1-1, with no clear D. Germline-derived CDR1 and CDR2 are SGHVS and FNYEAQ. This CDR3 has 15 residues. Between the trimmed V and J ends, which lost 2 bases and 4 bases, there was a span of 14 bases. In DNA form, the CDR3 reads TGTGCCAGCAGCTTAATAAGTACGGGAAGCACTGAAGCTTTCTTT. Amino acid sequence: CASSLISTGSTEAFF.

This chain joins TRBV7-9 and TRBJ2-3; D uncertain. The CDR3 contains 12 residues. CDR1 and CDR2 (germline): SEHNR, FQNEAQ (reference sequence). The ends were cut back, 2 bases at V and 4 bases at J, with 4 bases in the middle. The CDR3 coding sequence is TGTGCCAGCAGCTTAACGCCAGATACGCAGTATTTT. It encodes CASSLTPDTQYF.